Presented here are 2 T cell receptor beta chains from one specimen sequenced in a study of cytomegalovirus exposure and HLA in healthy donors. The PCR employed 60 Vbeta primers together with 13 Jbeta primers. TCRdb's copy holds only in-frame clones and misses some; the assay was immunoSEQ multiplex PCR. This sample has some 200,000 clones, with approximately 80% found just once. Sequencing was carried out using PBMCs. The receptor set was obtained from a female donor in good health and CMV-seronegative.

V gene TRBV7-6 combines with J gene TRBJ2-1; D uncertain. CDR3 length equals 15 residues. With 5 bases removed from V and 8 bases from J, the gap between germline ends came to 19 bases. Germline-derived CDR1 and CDR2 are SGHVS and FNYEAQ. The CDR3 protein is CASSPRFSDAHEQFF. CDR3 in DNA: TGTGCCAGCAGCCCCCGTTTTAGTGATGCGCATGAGCAGTTCTTC.

The chain combines TRBV4-3 with TRBJ2-3; the D gene is possibly TRBD2 (5 bases). Looked up from germline, CDR1 is LGHNA and CDR2 is YSLEER. V lost 4 bases and J lost 2, with 10 bases in between. There are 14 residues in the CDR3. CDR3 in amino acids: CASSRGGYTDTQYF. CDR3 nucleotides: TGCGCCAGCAGCCGCGGCGGGTACACAGATACGCAGTATTTT.